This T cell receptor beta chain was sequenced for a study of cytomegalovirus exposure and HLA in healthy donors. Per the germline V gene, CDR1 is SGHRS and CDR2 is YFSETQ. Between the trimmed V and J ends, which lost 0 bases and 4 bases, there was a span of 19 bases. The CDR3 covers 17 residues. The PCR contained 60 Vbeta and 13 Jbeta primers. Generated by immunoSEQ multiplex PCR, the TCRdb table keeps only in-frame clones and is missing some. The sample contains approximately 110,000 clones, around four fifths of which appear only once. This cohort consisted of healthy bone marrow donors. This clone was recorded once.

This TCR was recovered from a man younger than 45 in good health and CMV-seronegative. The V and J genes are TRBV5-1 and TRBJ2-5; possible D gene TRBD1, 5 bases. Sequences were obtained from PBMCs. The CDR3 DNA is TGCGCCAGCAGCTTGGCTTTAGTGGGCAGGGTAGCAGAGACCCAGTACTTC. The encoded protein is CASSLALVGRVAETQYF.